The text below deals with one T cell receptor (beta chain). This clonotype occurred many times. Which antigen it targets is not known. The record has no base qualities; no much larger clone is one base away. This sample was taken from a study of early T cells in non-severe SARS-CoV-2 infection (dated by TCRdb to the early 2020s). Looking at the study overall: TCR sequencing used bulk RNA from unsorted whole blood, so alpha and beta chains could not be paired. Overall results and qualifications from the work: VDJdb matching was skewed toward anti-spike CD8 responses and likely underestimated virus-specific expansions, missing private and CD4 specificities.

The library was prepared using 5' RACE. Sequencing relied on a NextSeq 500. Unique molecular identifiers were attached to individual cDNA molecules in the TCR library protocol so that sequencing error and PCR bias could be corrected. Sequencing covered both TCR alpha and beta chains, and within each sample the abundances of alpha and beta sequences were tightly co-correlated. Regarding the original processing steps: V gene, J gene and CDR3 annotation of TCR sequences was performed with Decombinator V4. Expanded TCRs were defined as changing significantly between any two time points under a Poisson model with p below 0.0001. TCR abundances were normalised to the total number of TCRs sequenced in each sample and reported as counts per million. MAIT TCRs were defined by TRAV1-2 paired with TRAJ12, TRAJ20 or TRAJ33, and iNKT TCRs by TRAV10 paired with TRAJ18. A search of VDJdb, accessed on 1 November 2021, was run for TCRs annotated to CMV, EBV and SARS-CoV-2, with TCRs annotated for multiple antigens excluded. TCRdb trimmed the raw reads at Q25, called clones with MiXCR and kept productive beta chains. Every distinct CDR3 protein forms one entry, paired with its most common genes and DNA. The V and J calls, along with clone size, are taken from TCRdb and not from the paper's own processing. This sample comprises more than 65,000 distinct CDR3 sequences, about 13% of them detected only once. 4.5% to 6.5% of the sample lies in the top ten.

The junction shows trimming of 4 bases on V and 3 bases on J, and the gene matches do not reach 4 bases of it. As encoded in the germline V gene, CDR1 is SNHLY while CDR2 is FYNNEI. The cysteine opens and the phenylalanine closes a CDR3 of 15 amino acids. Only the CDR3 portion is preserved as DNA: 45 bases, with reading frame beginning at the first base. A case-control design nested within a healthcare worker cohort in London, UK, was used, with weekly nasopharyngeal swab PCR tests and blood sampling performed. Healthcare workers were enrolled in the week of the UK lockdown, from 23 to 31 March 2020, and were followed every week for up to 16 weeks.

Sample: whole blood. The clonotype originates from an adult who was a healthcare worker with PCR-confirmed SARS-CoV-2 infection or an uninfected control (not recorded which). The rearrangement combines TRBV2 with TRBJ2-5, with 11 bases in between that match TRBD2. The DNA is as follows: TGTGCCAGCAGTGCTATACTAGCGGGGGAAGAGACCCAGTACTTC. This codes for CASSAILAGEETQYF. When the CDR3 is completed using the reference TRBV2 and TRBJ2-5 genes on either side, the full variable domain is EPEVTQTPSHQVTQMGQEVILRCVPISNHLYFYWYRQILGQKVEFLVSFYNNEISEKSEIFDDQFSVERPDGSNFTLKIRSTKLEDSAMYFCASSAILAGEETQYFGPGTRLLVL.